This T cell receptor (beta chain) comes out of a study of shared clonotypes between healthy human individuals. The method was immunoSEQ multiplex PCR; TCRdb's version includes in-frame clones alone and lacks a portion of them. The data show hundreds of thousands of clones, roughly four fifths seen once. The germline V gene encodes CDR1 SGHVS and CDR2 FQNEAQ. Trimming left V 1 base short and J 5 bases short, with 20 bases between. The CDR3 is 17 residues long. The TCR was taken from a woman between 35 and 50 years old in good health. Some clones in this sample may be carry-over from other donors' samples. The sample consisted of PBMCs. The chain couples TRBV7-8 to TRBJ1-1, with a weak D call TRBD1 (5 bases). The CDR3 loop is CASSLVGFGGFRTEAFF. DNA for the CDR3: TGTGCCAGCAGCTTAGTTGGGTTTGGGGGATTTAGGACTGAAGCTTTCTTT.